The sequence of this T cell receptor beta chain was determined in a study of T cells after somatic rescue of genetic block. The CDR3 has 14 residues. Germline V gene sequence: CDR1 MDHEN, CDR2 SYDVKM. V shed 3 bases and J 7 bases; nucleotides not matched to a gene: 5. Produced via immunoSEQ multiplex PCR; TCRdb's table is partial and in-frame only. Found here are 7,500 or so clones, 80% to 85% of them singletons; the top ten hold around a quarter. The TCR originated in a boy younger than 18. The chain has TRBV28 and TRBJ1-4; 7 bases fit TRBD1. The sample taken for sequencing was peripheral blood mononuclear cells (PBMCs). DNA for the CDR3: TGTGCCAGCAGTTTTGGGACAGCGGGTGAAAAACTGTTTTTT. Protein sequence: CASSFGTAGEKLFF.